These 30 T cell receptor beta chains came from one sample sequenced in a study of T cells in women clearing cervical HPV infection (dated by TCRdb to the late 2010s). Libraries were prepared through the immunoSEQ multiplex PCR assay. TCRdb took this table from immuneACCESS and kept in-frame rearrangements with V and J called. Such tables lack part of the clones; where checked against another copy, unresolved V genes explain under half of the gap, and the rest is unexplained. The table kept for this sample lists some 31,000 clones. The ten largest account for 2.8% of the sample. Sequencing was carried out using blood buffy coat. These receptors originate from a woman between 18 and 70 years old with a cervical HPV16 infection that either progressed to CIN3+ or cleared (not recorded which).

As to this clone: The missing CDR3 end, 3 residues past where the read stops, is filled in from the germline J gene. The chain links TRBV25-1 to TRBJ2-1, with TRBD2 identical over 10 bases. This CDR3 contains 16 residues. V shed 0 bases and J 3 bases; nucleotides not matched to a gene: 2. CDR1 is MGHDK, CDR2 SYGVNS, per germline. CDR3 DNA (partial): TGTGCCAGCAGTGAATATCTAGCGGGGGACTACAATGAG. This sequence encodes CASSEYLAGDYNE. The whole CDR3 sequence is CASSEYLAGDYNEQFF.

About this clone itself: Coverage ceases 3 residues before the CDR3 finishes, and the germline J gene fills in the end. The chain is built from TRBV7-2 and TRBJ2-5; D might be TRBD2 (5 bases). CDR3 size: 14 residues. Germline V CDR1 and CDR2: SGHTA, FQGNSA. V gave up 4 bases and J gave up 2 bases, with 11 bases separating them. CDR3 in amino acids: CASSSRRTQETQYF. CDR3 DNA (partial): TGTGCCAGCAGCTCCAGACGGACTCAAGAGACC.

A remark on this clone: The read stops 3 residues short of the end of the CDR3; the missing end is completed from the germline J gene. V and J are TRBV2 and TRBJ2-7; D is unclear. Trimming shortened V by 2 bases and J by 0 bases, and 8 bases separated the two germline ends. The V gene's germline CDR1 is SNHLY and CDR2 FYNNEI. This CDR3 contains 14 residues. The CDR3 DNA, read in part, is TGTGCCAGCAGTGAAAGGCAGGCCTCCTACGAG. The encoded protein is CASSERQASYE. The full CDR3 protein reads CASSERQASYEQYF.

As concerns this clone: The read is 3 residues too short to cover the CDR3 end, so that end is filled in from the germline J gene. The rearrangement joins TRBV20-1 to TRBJ2-2; 9 bases are shared with TRBD1. Germline assignment: CDR1 DFQATT and CDR2 SNEGSKA (reference sequence). The CDR3 consists of 14 residues. The DNA read from the CDR3 is TGCAGTGCTAGAGAGGGACAGGGAAGTTCACCG. The encoded protein is CSAREGQGSSP. The CDR3 in its entirety is CSAREGQGSSPLFF.

To note about this clone: The CDR3 extends 3 residues past the end of the read, so its final part is completed from the germline J gene. This chain joins TRBV29-1 and TRBJ2-1; 10 bases are shared with TRBD2. This CDR3 region has 13 residues. With 4 bases clipped from V and 9 bases from J, the junction kept 6 bases outside the gene matches. Germline CDR1 is SQVTM and CDR2 is ANQGSEA. The CDR3 DNA, read in part, is TGCAGCGTTGTGCCTAGCGGGGGCCCTGAG. It specifies CSVVPSGGPE. The complete CDR3 reads CSVVPSGGPEQFF.

Here the CDR3 reads CASRQGADTEAFF. The CDR3 bases that were read are TGTGCCAGCAGACAAGGTGCAGACACTGAA. The rearrangement uses TRBV7-8 and TRBJ1-1; D is undetermined. The read comes to an end 3 residues before the CDR3 does, leaving the germline J gene to fill in the end. Trimming took 6 bases from V and 3 from J, leaving 11 bases between them. The CDR3 contains 13 residues. Germline V lookup: CDR1 SGHVS, CDR2 FQNEAQ.

As to this clone: The read is 3 residues too short to cover the CDR3 end, so that end is filled in from the germline J gene. The chain recombines TRBV30 with TRBJ1-2; TRBD1 is a possible D gene (5 bases). V shed 0 bases and J shed 7 bases, with 12 bases lying between them. In germline, CDR1 is GTSNPN, CDR2 SVGIG (reference sequence). The CDR3 sequence is 13 residues long. The CDR3 region is CAWSVGRGGGYTF. The sequenced part of the CDR3 DNA is TGTGCCTGGAGTGTGGGAAGGGGCGGTGGC.

A note on this clone: The CDR3 end is not reached by the read, which stops 3 residues before it; the germline J gene fills it in. The gene calls are TRBV7-8 and TRBJ1-1, with D tentatively TRBD1 (5 bases). Per the germline V gene, CDR1 is SGHVS and CDR2 is FQNEAQ. This CDR3 has 15 residues. V lost 2 bases, J lost 1 base, and 11 bases lay in between. CDR3 DNA (partial): TGTGCCAGCAGCTTACTTAGGGGTACGAACACTGAA. Translated: CASSLLRGTNTE. The full CDR3 protein reads CASSLLRGTNTEAFF.

On this clone itself: The read terminates 3 residues before the CDR3 end, so the remaining end is supplied by the germline J gene. J is TRBJ2-7 and V is TRBV7-2; possible D gene TRBD1, 6 bases. Germline V gene lookup returns CDR1 SGHTA and CDR2 FQGNSA. The V gene lost 4 bases and the J gene lost 5 bases, with 12 bases spanning the gap. The CDR3 is 13 residues long. This CDR3 reads CASSWSRDNEQYF. CDR3 DNA, as far as it was read: TGTGCCAGCAGCTGGTCAAGGGACAACGAG. Full variable domain (missing parts from reference TRBV7-2 and TRBJ2-7): GAGVSQSPSNKVTEKGKDVELRCDPISGHTALYWYRQSLGQGLEFLIYFQGNSAPDKSGLPSDRFSAERTGGSVSTLTIQRTQQEDSAVYLCASSWSRDNEQYFGPGTRLTVT.

A remark on this clone: Read sequence stops 3 residues before the CDR3 end, and the germline J gene provides the missing end. The V and J genes are TRBV5-8 and TRBJ1-2; D gene unclear. The CDR3 contains 13 residues. Looked up from germline, CDR1 is SGHTS and CDR2 is YDEGEE. Trimming took off 2 bases at V and 2 bases at J, with 7 bases between the two ends. CDR3 amino acids: CASSFTTNYGYTF. The covered CDR3 bases are TGTGCCAGCAGCTTTACCACAAACTATGGC.

Of note for this clone: From the germline J gene comes the end of the CDR3, since the read stops 3 residues before it. The J gene is TRBJ1-2, the V gene TRBV7-6, with D possibly matching TRBD1 (5 bases). In germline, CDR1 is SGHVS, CDR2 FNYEAQ. The CDR3 totals 13 residues. The germline V and J ends were trimmed by 5 bases and 5 bases, with 12 bases remaining between them. The sequenced CDR3 bases are TGTGCCAGCAGCGGATCAGGACATTATGGC. This codes for CASSGSGHYG. The full CDR3 reads CASSGSGHYGYTF.

On this clone itself: The read ends 3 residues shy of where the CDR3 ends; the end is completed using the germline J gene. The rearrangement uses TRBV19 and TRBJ2-3; 8 bases fit TRBD2. V lost 6 bases, J lost 2 bases, and 10 bases stayed unmatched. This CDR3 is built from 16 residues. Germline CDR1 reads LNHDA; CDR2 reads SQIVND (reference sequence). The covered CDR3 bases are TGTGCCAGTAGCGTCTCCACTAGCGGATCCACAGATACG. Protein: CASSVSTSGSTDT. The CDR3 as a whole reads CASSVSTSGSTDTQYF.

The CDR3 reads CASRSGGNEQFF. CDR3 DNA, as far as it was read: TGTGCCAGCAGATCGGGGGGCAATGAG. The genes are TRBV2 and TRBJ2-1, with TRBD2 matching over 7 bases. The read terminates 3 residues ahead of where the CDR3 ends, so the germline J gene completes it. The germline V gene encodes CDR1 SNHLY and CDR2 FYNNEI. V lost 6 bases, J lost 6 bases, and 2 bases stayed unmatched. The CDR3 spans 12 residues.

On this clone itself: The read gets to within 3 residues of the CDR3 end, and the germline J gene fills in the rest. The chain has TRBV6-2 or TRBV6-3 and TRBJ1-6; perhaps TRBD1 as D (5 bases). The CDR3 contains 15 residues. Between the trimmed V and J ends, which lost 2 bases and 6 bases, there was a span of 11 bases. Per germline, CDR1 MNHEY and CDR2 SVGEGT. CDR3 bases read: TGTGCCAGCAGTTACCGGACGAGGGGTAATTCACCC. Translation gives CASSYRTRGNSP. The complete CDR3 sequence is CASSYRTRGNSPLHF.

A remark on this clone: The read ends 3 residues before the CDR3 terminus; that terminus is restored from the germline J gene. The gene calls are TRBV5-4 and TRBJ2-5; D remains unclear. Germline-derived CDR1 and CDR2 are SGHNT and YYREEE (reference sequence). The CDR3 runs 16 residues. Trimming shortened V by 2 bases and J by 3 bases, and 17 bases separated the two germline ends. This CDR3 is CASSLQSVLGKETQYF. CDR3 bases read: TGTGCCAGCAGCTTACAAAGCGTTTTAGGAAAAGAGACC. The whole variable domain, remainder taken from reference TRBV5-4 and TRBJ2-5, is ETGVTQSPTHLIKTRGQQVTLRCSSQSGHNTVSWYQQALGQGPQFIFQYYREEENGRGNFPPRFSGLQFPNYSSELNVNALELDDSALYLCASSLQSVLGKETQYFGPGTRLLVL.

To note about this clone: The CDR3 end is not reached by the read, which stops 3 residues before it; the germline J gene fills it in. The chain carries TRBV20-1 and TRBJ2-2, with D possibly being TRBD1 (6 bases). This CDR3 is built from 13 residues. Between the trimmed V and J ends, which lost 3 bases and 1 base, there was a span of 6 bases. The germline V gene encodes CDR1 DFQATT and CDR2 SNEGSKA (reference sequence). CDR3 DNA, as far as it was read: TGCAGTGCTAGGGGACAGAACACCGGGGAG. Amino acids: CSARGQNTGE. In full, the CDR3 reads CSARGQNTGELFF.

As concerns this clone: The read falls 3 residues short of the CDR3 end, and the missing part is taken from the germline J gene. This chain joins TRBV20-1 and TRBJ2-1; TRBD2 matches 8 bases. There are 14 residues in the CDR3. Trimming cost V 4 bases and J 6 bases; bases outside gene matches: 8. Germline lookup yields CDR1 DFQATT and CDR2 SNEGSKA (reference sequence). CDR3 bases read: TGCAGTGCTATGCGCCGGACTAGCACCAATGAG. Protein sequence: CSAMRRTSTNE. The full CDR3 reads CSAMRRTSTNEQFF.

Points on this clone: The CDR3 goes on 3 residues after the read ends, and that part is filled in from the germline J gene. The rearrangement uses TRBV5-4 and TRBJ2-1; 13 nucleotides line up with TRBD2. CDR3 size: 15 residues. The J segment lost 8 bases and the V segment lost 4 bases, leaving 6 bases of the junction unmatched. Germline V gene sequence: CDR1 SGHNT, CDR2 YYREEE (reference sequence). CDR3 in amino acids: CASSPTSGGYHEQFF. CDR3 DNA, as far as it was read: TGTGCCAGCAGCCCGACTAGCGGGGGGTATCATGAG.

Comment on this clone: The read terminates 3 residues before the CDR3 end, so the remaining end is supplied by the germline J gene. The rearrangement uses TRBV18 and TRBJ1-1; tentatively, D is TRBD1 (5 bases). Germline lookup yields CDR1 KGHSH and CDR2 LQKENI. Trimming took 8 bases from V and 2 from J, leaving 12 bases between them. The length of the CDR3 is 13 residues. CDR3 bases read: TGTGCCAGCAAAATGACAGATAACACTGAA. It specifies CASKMTDNTE. The whole CDR3 region reads CASKMTDNTEAFF.

Concerning this clone itself: Coverage ceases 3 residues before the CDR3 finishes, and the germline J gene fills in the end. V and J are TRBV5-1 and TRBJ2-3; D is unresolved. V lost 4 bases to trimming and J lost 1 base, with 13 bases between them. Germline CDR1 is SGHRS and CDR2 is YFSETQ. The CDR3 loop spans 15 amino acids. CDR3 bases read: TGCGCCAGCAGCCCGTTGTCAGAAGGCACAGATACG. It yields the protein CASSPLSEGTDT. The whole CDR3 region reads CASSPLSEGTDTQYF.

As to this clone: At one of its ends the junction is not consistent with the germline gene, which may arise from a read error. The read halts 3 residues ahead of the CDR3 end, with the missing end drawn from the germline J gene. This same CDR3 is encoded by further DNA sequences in the sample. V gene TRBV18 combines with J gene TRBJ1-3, with TRBD1 identical over 7 bases. The CDR3 runs 14 residues. Looked up from germline, CDR1 is KGHSH and CDR2 is LQKENI. The DNA read from the CDR3 is TGTGCCAGCTCACGGGGACAGCGTCTAAACACG. Amino acids: CASSRGQRLNT. The whole CDR3 reads CASSRGQRLNTIYF.

With respect to this clone: The CDR3 is cut off 3 residues early in the read; its end comes from the germline J gene. J is TRBJ1-2 and V is TRBV24-1; 9 positions agree with TRBD1. J lost 7 bases, V lost 3 bases, and 11 bases had no gene match. Per the germline V gene, CDR1 is KGHDR and CDR2 is SFDVKD. The CDR3 extends over 16 amino acids. The DNA read from the CDR3 is TGTGCCACCAGTGATGCTCGACAGGGGGTAACTAGTGGC. Translated: CATSDARQGVTSG. In full, the CDR3 reads CATSDARQGVTSGYTF.

In regard to this clone: The read ends 3 residues before the CDR3 terminus; that terminus is restored from the germline J gene. The chain uses TRBV7-9 and TRBJ2-7, with 7 bases fitting TRBD1. CDR3 size: 13 residues. Losses at the gene ends were 5 bases for V and 3 bases for J; bases not matched to a gene: 4. The germline V gene encodes CDR1 SEHNR and CDR2 FQNEAQ (reference sequence). The CDR3 loop reads CASSQDRDYEQYF. The CDR3 DNA, read in part, is TGTGCCAGCAGCCAAGACAGGGACTACGAG. The full variable domain, in which reference TRBV7-9 and TRBJ2-7 provide the parts outside the CDR3, is DTGVSQNPRHKITKRGQNVTFRCDPISEHNRLYWYRQTLGQGPEFLTYFQNEAQLEKSRLLSDRFSAERPKGSFSTLEIQRTEQGDSAMYLCASSQDRDYEQYFGPGTRLTVT.

About this clone itself: The read finishes 3 residues shy of the CDR3 end, and the germline J gene is used to complete it. The chain uses TRBV6-2 or TRBV6-3 and TRBJ2-7; 7 positions agree with TRBD2. CDR1 and CDR2 (germline): MNHEY, SVGEGT. The CDR3 has 15 residues. V lost 4 bases to trimming and J lost 0 bases; unmatched junction nucleotides: 6. Incomplete CDR3 DNA: TGTGCCAGCAGTTCCGACGGCGGGAGCTCCTACGAG. As protein: CASSSDGGSSYE. The whole CDR3 sequence is CASSSDGGSSYEQYF.

The CDR3 loop reads CASSERTGDEKLFF. CDR3 DNA, as far as it was read: TGTGCCAGCAGTGAAAGGACAGGGGACGAAAAA. V and J are TRBV6-1 and TRBJ1-4, with TRBD1 matching 9 bases. The missing CDR3 end, 3 residues past where the read stops, is filled in from the germline J gene. This CDR3 has 14 residues. The V gene end was trimmed by 2 bases and the J gene end by 8 bases; junction bases not matched to a gene: 3. CDR1 is MNHNS and CDR2 is SASEGT in the germline V gene.

Note on this clone: The read ends 3 residues shy of where the CDR3 ends; the end is completed using the germline J gene. The rearrangement links TRBV29-1 to TRBJ1-1; tentatively, D is TRBD1 (6 bases). This CDR3 has 13 amino acids. V shed 6 bases and J shed 1 base, with 12 bases lying between them. The germline gives CDR1 SQVTM, CDR2 ANQGSEA. CDR3 in amino acids: CSVETGGNTEAFF. The covered CDR3 bases are TGCAGCGTAGAGACAGGAGGGAACACTGAA.

Concerning this clone itself: The CDR3 end is not reached by the read, which stops 3 residues before it; the germline J gene fills it in. The chain links TRBV7-2 to TRBJ2-5; 7 nucleotides match TRBD1. The length of the CDR3 is 16 residues. Germline values: CDR1 SGHTA, CDR2 FQGNSA. The CDR3 is CASRLARTGHQETQYF. Partial CDR3 DNA: TGTGCAAGTCGCTTAGCGAGGACAGGTCACCAAGAGACC.

With respect to this clone: Read coverage stops 3 residues before the CDR3 terminus; the germline J gene supplies the remainder. The rearrangement joins TRBV20-1 to TRBJ2-5, with D possibly matching TRBD2 (5 bases). V lost 1 base and J 5 bases, leaving 20 bases between the germline ends. The CDR3 loop spans 16 amino acids. CDR1 is DFQATT and CDR2 is SNEGSKA in the germline V gene (reference sequence). The DNA read from the CDR3 is TGCAGTGCTAGAGTGGGGTTCGGTAGCGACCTGGAGACC. It yields the protein CSARVGFGSDLET. The entire CDR3 protein is CSARVGFGSDLETQYF.

As for this clone: Read sequence stops 3 residues before the CDR3 end, and the germline J gene provides the missing end. The chain joins TRBV6-1 to TRBJ2-3, with 12 bases that match TRBD2. This CDR3 region has 15 residues. Germline assignment: CDR1 MNHNS and CDR2 SASEGT. Trimming took 4 bases from V and 5 from J; bases not matched to a gene: 4. The part of the CDR3 DNA that was read is TGTGCCAGCAGTGTACTAGCGGGGGGCGAAGATACG. Its protein is CASSVLAGGEDT. The full CDR3 protein is CASSVLAGGEDTQYF.

For this clone: The read ends 3 residues before the CDR3 terminus; that terminus is restored from the germline J gene. The chain combines TRBV12-3 or TRBV12-4 with TRBJ1-2; D is unresolved. The CDR3 sequence is 13 residues long. V lost 5 bases to trimming and J lost 6 bases, with 13 bases between them. The CDR3 DNA, read in part, is TGTGCCAGCAGTGGTTTACATGTCGATGGC. Amino acid sequence: CASSGLHVDG. The full-length CDR3 reads as CASSGLHVDGYTF.